A selection of T cell receptor beta chains follows, all from one sample in a study of OX40 agonist ivuxolimab in advanced cancers. The table came from immunoSEQ multiplex PCR; TCRdb's copy has only in-frame clones and leaves some out. The sample has tens of thousands of clones, approximately 80% seen once; the top ten hold over 1.1%. Sequenced material: CD4+ or CD8+ T cells sorted from blood, taken in a trial of the OX40 agonist ivuxolimab. These receptors were collected from an adult with an advanced solid tumor such as melanoma, head and neck, liver or kidney cancer. Each CDR3 is given with its conserved first and last residue. Each record gives: J gene, D gene, V gene, clone size, CDR3 protein, CDR3 DNA. D genes are given only for firm matches. The size field is filled for only some rows; it gives once, few, many or a size class.

J: TRBJ1-5; D: -; V: TRBV7-2; size: -; CDR3: CASSRGTSQPQHF; DNA: TGTGCCAGCAGCCGTGGGACGTCTCAGCCCCAGCATTTT
J: TRBJ1-3; D: TRBD1; V: TRBV6-5; size: few; CDR3: CASSPDRGNTIYF; DNA: TGTGCCAGCAGCCCCGACAGGGGGAACACCATATATTTT
J: TRBJ2-3; D: -; V: TRBV5-1; size: -; CDR3: CASSLGGTSTDTQYF; DNA: TGCGCCAGCAGCTTGGGAGGGACAAGCACAGATACGCAGTATTTT
J: TRBJ2-5; D: TRBD2; V: TRBV7-6; size: -; CDR3: CASSLGTSEETQYF; DNA: TGTGCCAGCAGCTTAGGGACTAGCGAAGAGACCCAGTACTTC
J: TRBJ1-1; D: -; V: TRBV18; size: -; CDR3: CASSLQGQNTEAFF; DNA: TGTGCCAGCTCACTGCAGGGACAGAACACTGAAGCTTTCTTT
J: TRBJ2-5; D: -; V: TRBV5-6; size: -; CDR3: CASSFQETQYF; DNA: TGTGCCAGCAGCTTCCAAGAGACCCAGTACTTC
J: TRBJ1-2; D: -; V: TRBV6-6; size: -; CDR3: CASSDRYGYTF; DNA: TGTGCCAGCAGCGACCGCTATGGCTACACCTTC
J: TRBJ2-2; D: -; V: TRBV29-1; size: -; CDR3: CSVGAVTGELFF; DNA: TGCAGCGTTGGTGCGGTCACCGGGGAGCTGTTTTTT
J: TRBJ1-3; D: -; V: TRBV18; size: -; CDR3: CASSPLSGSGNTIYF; DNA: TGTGCCAGCTCACCACTTTCTGGTTCTGGAAACACCATATATTTT
J: TRBJ1-3; D: -; V: TRBV7-8; size: -; CDR3: CASSFGESGSGNTIYF; DNA: TGTGCCAGCAGTTTTGGGGAGTCCGGGTCTGGAAACACCATATATTTT
J: TRBJ2-3; D: -; V: TRBV5-6; size: -; CDR3: CASSSSGGADTQYF; DNA: TGTGCCAGCAGCTCTTCAGGGGGGGCAGATACGCAGTATTTT
J: TRBJ2-7; D: -; V: TRBV5-6; size: -; CDR3: CASTRGQPFSYEQYF; DNA: TGTGCCAGCACCCGTGGACAGCCTTTCTCCTACGAGCAGTACTTC
J: TRBJ2-7; D: TRBD1; V: TRBV7-9; size: -; CDR3: CASSPRTGTPYEQYF; DNA: TGTGCCAGCAGCCCACGGACAGGGACGCCCTACGAGCAGTACTTC
J: TRBJ1-1; D: -; V: TRBV18; size: -; CDR3: CASSPPGLLNTEAFF; DNA: TGTGCCAGCTCACCCCCGGGACTTTTGAACACTGAAGCTTTCTTT
J: TRBJ2-7; D: TRBD2; V: TRBV29-1; size: -; CDR3: CSVEGRGTTYEQYF; DNA: TGCAGCGTTGAAGGGCGGGGGACTACCTACGAGCAGTACTTC
J: TRBJ1-1; D: -; V: TRBV30; size: -; CDR3: CAWSVLQIAEAFF; DNA: TGTGCCTGGAGTGTATTACAGATCGCTGAAGCTTTCTTT
J: TRBJ1-1; D: -; V: TRBV5-6; size: -; CDR3: CASSLRFGSRNTEAFF; DNA: TGTGCCAGCAGCTTGAGGTTTGGCAGCAGGAACACTGAAGCTTTCTTT
J: TRBJ1-1; D: TRBD1; V: TRBV19; size: -; CDR3: CASSLSNPGGNTEAFF; DNA: TGTGCCAGTTCGCTTAGTAATCCAGGGGGGAACACTGAAGCTTTCTTT
J: TRBJ1-5; D: -; V: TRBV6-5; size: -; CDR3: CASSYQGNQPQHF; DNA: TGTGCCAGCAGCTACCAGGGTAATCAGCCCCAGCATTTT
J: TRBJ1-5; D: -; V: TRBV7-8; size: -; CDR3: CASSPALGNQPQHF; DNA: TGTGCCAGCAGCCCGGCCCTGGGGAATCAGCCCCAGCATTTT
J: TRBJ2-2; D: -; V: TRBV27; size: -; CDR3: CASRPQGWGSLYPGELFF; DNA: TGTGCCAGCAGACCACAGGGATGGGGATCGTTGTATCCCGGGGAGCTGTTTTTT
J: TRBJ2-3; D: -; V: TRBV27; size: -; CDR3: CASSLLASPMSTDTQYF; DNA: TGTGCCAGCAGTTTATTGGCCAGTCCAATGAGCACAGATACGCAGTATTTT